One and the same sample provided the 21 T cell receptor beta chains below, sequenced in a study of CD8+ T cells in alopecia areata. The sample's treatment: oral pan-JAK inhibitor, 5-10 mg twice daily. Investigators isolated RNA and reverse transcribed it into cDNA to act as the sequencing template. Sequencing used immunoSEQ multiplex PCR; TCRdb keeps in-frame clones, though not all of them. The sample includes roughly 99,000 clones, around 83% of them seen just once. This specimen consisted of CD8+ T cells sorted from blood, obtained at week 24, from a patient treated with tofacitinib. The receptors were gathered from a human donor with alopecia areata.

This chain connects TRBV6-5 to TRBJ1-1; D is unclear. The CDR3 length is 13 residues. CDR1 and CDR2 from the germline V gene are MNHEY and SVGAGI. V lost 7 bases and J 2 bases, leaving 11 bases between the germline ends. CDR3 in DNA: TGTGCCAGCATCCGTGCCTCTAACACTGAAGCTTTCTTT. Its protein is CASIRASNTEAFF.

The chain joins TRBV29-1 to TRBJ1-1, with D perhaps matching TRBD1 (6 bases). The germline V gene encodes CDR1 SQVTM and CDR2 ANQGSEA. The CDR3 has 13 residues. V lost 7 bases and J 0 bases, leaving 12 bases between the germline ends. CDR3 residues: CSAIQGMNTEAFF. CDR3 DNA: TGCAGCGCAATACAGGGCATGAACACTGAAGCTTTCTTT.

This chain uses TRBV7-2 with TRBJ1-6; D remains ambiguous. The V end lost 1 base, the J end lost 0 bases, and 10 bases lay between the germline ends. There are 17 residues in the CDR3. The germline V gene encodes CDR1 SGHTA and CDR2 FQGNSA. CDR3 in amino acids: CASSLEGRSSYNSPLHF. As DNA, the CDR3 is TGTGCCAGCAGCTTAGAGGGCAGGAGCTCCTATAATTCACCCCTCCACTTT.

The rearrangement uses TRBV7-2 and TRBJ1-6; no reliable D call. The CDR3 has 15 amino acids. Between the trimmed V and J ends, which lost 1 base and 8 bases, there was a span of 12 bases. Germline V gene data show CDR1 as SGHTA and CDR2 as FQGNSA. As DNA, the CDR3 is TGTGCCAGCAGCTTAGGACCGGGTGGTTATTCACCCCTCCACTTT. Its translation is CASSLGPGGYSPLHF.

The chain recombines TRBV10-3 with TRBJ2-7, with 8 nucleotides matching TRBD1. This CDR3 has 14 residues. Per germline, CDR1 ENHRY and CDR2 SYGVKD. V lost 4 bases, J lost 3 bases, and 5 bases stayed unmatched. The CDR3 here is CAISVDRAVYEQYF. CDR3 DNA: TGTGCCATCAGTGTGGACAGGGCGGTCTACGAGCAGTACTTC.

This clone was observed a handful of times. The rearrangement links TRBV27 to TRBJ2-1, with a weak D call TRBD2 (7 bases). Germline CDR1 and CDR2: MNHEY and SMNVEV (reference sequence). The length of the CDR3 is 13 residues. V lost 3 bases and J lost 10, with 13 bases in between. The CDR3 sequence: CASSFGRGREQFF. The CDR3 DNA sequence: TGTGCCAGCAGTTTTGGGAGGGGGAGGGAGCAGTTCTTC.

This clone occurred a few times. The J gene is TRBJ1-2, the V gene TRBV7-9; D might be TRBD1 (5 bases). CDR3 length: 17 amino acids. With 2 bases removed from V and 3 bases from J, the gap between germline ends came to 19 bases. CDR1 is SEHNR and CDR2 is FQNEAQ in the germline V gene (reference sequence). CDR3 in DNA: TGTGCCAGCAGCTTATTGCTCGGGGCGACAGCGGACTATGGCTACACCTTC. It codes for CASSLLLGATADYGYTF.

The gene calls are TRBV7-2 and TRBJ1-6; D call uncertain. Trimming removed 3 bases from V and 9 bases from J, with 9 bases in between. This CDR3 is 13 amino acids long. The germline V gene encodes CDR1 SGHTA and CDR2 FQGNSA. The CDR3 nucleotides are TGTGCCAGCAGCTTCGGTGGGAGTTCACCCCTCCACTTT. The encoded protein is CASSFGGSSPLHF.

CDR3 loop: CASSTSGGVTDTQYF. CDR3 bases: TGCGCCAGCAGCACTAGCGGCGGGGTTACAGATACGCAGTATTTT. The chain couples TRBV4-3 to TRBJ2-3, with 8 bases lining up with TRBD2. CDR1 and CDR2 from the germline V gene are LGHNA and YSLEER. This CDR3 contains 15 residues. V dropped 5 bases and J dropped 3; count of bases not matched to a gene: 7.

The sample holds a few counts of this clone. This chain joins TRBV7-9 and TRBJ2-7; TRBD1 or TRBD2 may be the D gene (5 bases each). The length of the CDR3 is 15 residues. Germline V CDR1 and CDR2: SEHNR, FQNEAQ (reference sequence). V was trimmed by 2 bases and J by 0 bases, leaving 11 bases between them. The CDR3 is CASSLWDGASYEQYF. DNA for the CDR3: TGTGCCAGCAGCTTATGGGACGGCGCCTCCTACGAGCAGTACTTC.

The chain is built from TRBV19 and TRBJ2-7; tentatively, D is TRBD1 (5 bases). The V and J ends lost 6 bases and 3 bases respectively, with 12 bases between them. Germline V lookup: CDR1 LNHDA, CDR2 SQIVND (reference sequence). The CDR3 runs 13 residues. This CDR3 is CASSRAGIYEQYF. The DNA of the CDR3 is TGTGCCAGTAGCCGGGCAGGGATCTACGAGCAGTACTTC.

This sequence joins TRBV29-1 and TRBJ2-1; 9 bases line up with TRBD2. This CDR3 region has 13 residues. Germline V gene sequence: CDR1 SQVTM, CDR2 ANQGSEA. The trim removed 4 bases at V and 3 bases at J, leaving 1 base unmatched. CDR3 residues: CSVAAGGYNEQFF. Written as DNA, the CDR3 is TGCAGCGTTGCAGCGGGGGGCTACAATGAGCAGTTCTTC.

The table lists this clone with a count of one. The V gene is TRBV10-2, the J gene TRBJ2-3; 9 bases map to TRBD2. The CDR3 sequence is 14 residues long. Looked up from germline, CDR1 is WSHSY and CDR2 is SAAADI. Trimming removed 1 base from V and 6 bases from J; junction bases left unmatched: 2. Here the CDR3 DNA reads TGCGCCAGCAGTGAGTTAGCGGGGGTTGATACGCAGTATTTT. It yields the protein CASSELAGVDTQYF.

The V call is TRBV7-2, the J call TRBJ2-7; D tentatively fits TRBD1 or TRBD2 (5 bases each). The ends were cut back, 1 base at V and 1 base at J, with 11 bases in the middle. CDR1 SGHTA and CDR2 FQGNSA come from the germline V gene. The CDR3 is 15 amino acids. The CDR3 loop reads CASSLVPGPSYEQYF. The CDR3 DNA reads as TGTGCCAGCAGCTTAGTCCCGGGGCCGTCCTACGAGCAGTACTTC.

CDR3 sequence (DNA): TGTGCCAGCAGCTTATCTCTGCAGGGGGGCTACGAGCAGTACTTC. It specifies CASSLSLQGGYEQYF. V gene TRBV7-9 combines with J gene TRBJ2-7, with D possibly matching TRBD1 (7 bases). Looked up from germline, CDR1 is SEHNR and CDR2 is FQNEAQ (reference sequence). V was cut by 2 bases and J by 3 bases, with 14 bases left in between. The CDR3 spans 15 residues.

This sequence joins TRBV6-5 and TRBJ2-5; D perhaps matches TRBD2 (6 bases). The germline V gene encodes CDR1 MNHEY and CDR2 SVGAGI. The CDR3 is 13 amino acids. Between the trimmed V and J ends, which lost 2 bases and 5 bases, there was a span of 9 bases. The chain's CDR3 is CASSYGGVETQYF. The CDR3 coding sequence is TGTGCCAGCAGTTACGGCGGGGTGGAGACCCAGTACTTC.

This rearrangement joins TRBV6-5 to TRBJ2-5, with TRBD1 identical over 10 bases. Per germline, CDR1 MNHEY and CDR2 SVGAGI. This CDR3 has 15 residues. V gave up 7 bases and J gave up 0 bases; unmatched junction bases: 5. The CDR3 spells CASTPGQGYQETQYF. The CDR3 DNA follows: TGTGCCAGCACCCCGGGACAGGGGTACCAAGAGACCCAGTACTTC.

This chain links TRBV6-5 with TRBJ2-2, with 7 bases fitting TRBD1. The V gene's germline CDR1 is MNHEY and CDR2 SVGAGI. The CDR3 runs to 13 residues. Losses at the gene ends were 7 bases for V and 5 bases for J; bases not matched to a gene: 4. CDR3 DNA sequence: TGTGCCAGCAAGACAGGGTGGACCGGGGAGCTGTTTTTT. Amino acids: CASKTGWTGELFF.

The CDR3 sequence: CASSQDRGGSVARQFF. CDR3 in DNA: TGCGCCAGCAGCCAAGATAGGGGGGGGTCGGTAGCGAGGCAGTTCTTC. The chain links TRBV4-1 to TRBJ2-1, with a tentative D call TRBD2 (7 bases). The V and J ends lost 0 bases and 12 bases respectively, with 21 bases between them. The CDR3 extends over 16 amino acids. Germline V lookup: CDR1 MGHRA, CDR2 YSYEKL.

This clone was seen a single time. The chain joins TRBV5-1 to TRBJ1-5, with TRBD1 as a possible D gene (5 bases). Germline V CDR1 and CDR2: SGHRS, YFSETQ. CDR3 length: 19 amino acids. V dropped 4 bases and J dropped 0 bases, with 23 bases sitting between them. CDR3 amino acids: CASSPTPLTPGRSNQPQHF. In DNA form, the CDR3 reads TGCGCCAGCAGCCCGACTCCCCTTACACCGGGACGTAGCAATCAGCCCCAGCATTTT.

The DNA for the CDR3 is TGCGCCAGCAGCCAAGAGGCGGGGGCTAGCACAGATACGCAGTATTTT. Its protein product is CASSQEAGASTDTQYF. The chain joins TRBV4-1 to TRBJ2-3; maybe TRBD2 (7 bases). CDR1 MGHRA and CDR2 YSYEKL come from the germline V gene. The germline V and J ends were trimmed by 0 bases and 0 bases, with 10 bases remaining between them. This CDR3 is built from 16 residues.